Each of the 23 T cell receptor beta chains below was sequenced from the same sample in a study of T cells in Graves' hyperthyroidism and ophthalmopathy. Template material for amplifying TCR beta CDR3 regions consisted of RNA transcripts. The TCR CDR3 was amplified in a first-round RT-PCR using the HTBI primer set. MiXCR, applied by TCRdb to the multiplex PCR reads, yields one record per CDR3 protein. The sample gives 300,000 or so distinct CDR3 sequences, 15% to 20% of which show up once; 55% to 60% is in the top ten. Sample: blood. The receptors were sampled from an older woman with Graves' ophthalmopathy.

The rearrangement links TRBV7-2 to TRBJ2-7; 10 nucleotides agree with TRBD2. Losses at the gene ends were 5 bases for V and 4 bases for J; bases not matched to a gene: 11. The germline gives CDR1 SGHTA, CDR2 FQGNSA. The CDR3 sequence is 16 residues long. CDR3 coding DNA: TGTGCCAGCAGCGTTAGCGGGGGGCCCCCACTATACGAGCAGTACTTC. It codes for CASSVSGGPPLYEQYF.

This clonotype was detected only a few times. J is TRBJ2-7 and V is TRBV6-2 or TRBV6-3; possibly TRBD2 for D (5 bases). CDR3 length: 12 residues. Trimming cost V 3 bases and J 6 bases, with 9 bases left between them. Germline values: CDR1 MNHEY, CDR2 SVGEGT. CDR3 bases: TGTGCCAGCAGTTATAGCCGGGGCGAGCAGTACTTC. This encodes CASSYSRGEQYF.

The rearrangement uses TRBV28 and TRBJ1-5; D is unresolved. The CDR3 totals 12 residues. V was shortened by 6 bases and J by 4 bases, with 7 bases between the two germline ends. From germline, CDR1 is MDHEN and CDR2 SYDVKM. The CDR3 nucleotides are TGTGCCAGCAGAATTCTGAATCAGCCCCAGCATTTT. It yields the protein CASRILNQPQHF.

This clonotype was observed at least ten times. The V and J genes are TRBV7-2 and TRBJ2-3; 9 nucleotides align to TRBD1. V trimming: 6 bases; J trimming: 4 bases; junction bases outside the gene matches: 11. This CDR3 has 16 amino acids. Germline CDR1 reads SGHTA; CDR2 reads FQGNSA. The DNA of the CDR3 is TGTGCCAGCAGTATTTCGGGACAGGGATTCCCAGATACGCAGTATTTT. This gives the protein CASSISGQGFPDTQYF.

Only a few counts were recorded for this clonotype. Given a much more abundant clone one base away, this may be a read error. This chain joins TRBV5-1 and TRBJ2-1; perhaps TRBD2 as D (6 bases). Germline V gives CDR1 SGHRS, CDR2 YFSETQ. This CDR3 comprises 14 residues. Trimming cost V 0 bases and J 8 bases, with 12 bases left between them. DNA of the CDR3: TGCGCCAGCAGCTTGGAACTAGCATACGATGAGCAGTTCTTC. Protein product: CASSLELAYDEQFF. Filled out from reference TRBV5-1 and TRBJ2-1, the complete variable domain reads KAGVTQTPRYLIKTRGQQVTLSCSPISGHRSVSWYQQTPGQGLQFLFEYFSETQRNKGNFPGRFSGRQFSNSRSEMNVSTLELGDSALYLCASSLELAYDEQFFGPGTRLTVL.

This clonotype has a count of ten or more. The chain combines TRBV7-9 with TRBJ2-1; the D is unclear. Per germline, CDR1 SEHNR and CDR2 FQNEAQ (reference sequence). The CDR3 covers 12 residues. V shed 3 bases and J shed 6 bases, with 6 bases lying between them. The CDR3 DNA sequence: TGTGCCAGCAGCTTCCTGACCAATGAGCAGTTCTTC. This gives the protein CASSFLTNEQFF.

CDR3 nucleotide sequence: TGTGCCAGCAGTTTATCCACCTCTGCTTCTATCGACACCGGGGAGCTGTTTTTT. It yields the protein CASSLSTSASIDTGELFF. The V gene is TRBV28, the J gene TRBJ2-2; D is uncertain. V was pared by 1 base and J by 3 bases, with 18 bases between. CDR1 is MDHEN and CDR2 is SYDVKM in the germline V gene. This CDR3 has 18 residues.

The CDR3 protein is CASSPSRGQSEQYF. In nucleotides, the CDR3 is TGTGCCAGCTCACCATCGCGTGGACAGTCCGAGCAGTACTTC. This sequence joins TRBV18 and TRBJ2-7; TRBD1 is a possible D gene (6 bases). The V end lost 2 bases, the J end lost 6 bases, and 14 bases lay between the germline ends. Per the germline V gene, CDR1 is KGHSH and CDR2 is LQKENI. The CDR3 spans 14 residues. Full variable domain (outside the CDR3, taken from reference TRBV18 and TRBJ2-7): NAGVMQNPRHLVRRRGQEARLRCSPMKGHSHVYWYRQLPEEGLKFMVYLQKENIIDESGMPKERFSAEFPKEGPSILRIQQVVRGDSAAYFCASSPSRGQSEQYFGPGTRLTVT.

In this sample, this clonotype turned up many times. The gene calls are TRBV7-2 and TRBJ1-2; 12 nucleotides align to TRBD1. From germline, CDR1 is SGHTA and CDR2 FQGNSA. The CDR3 is made up of 16 amino acids. The trim removed 3 bases at V and 4 bases at J, leaving 6 bases unmatched. The CDR3 DNA is TGTGCCAGCAGCTTGGGACAGGGGGCCAATGGCTATGGCTACACCTTC. It yields the protein CASSLGQGANGYGYTF.

At least ten counts were recorded for this clonotype. CDR3 sequence: CASSGTDRTPNYGYTF. The CDR3 nucleotides read TGTGCCAGCAGCGGAACGGACAGGACCCCTAACTATGGCTACACCTTC. The rearrangement links TRBV6-2 or TRBV6-3 to TRBJ1-2, with 7 bases aligning to TRBD1. Germline V gene sequence: CDR1 MNHEY, CDR2 SVGEGT. This CDR3 has 16 amino acids. The V and J ends lost 6 bases and 0 bases, in that order; junction bases with no gene match: 10.

The chain is built from TRBV6-2 or TRBV6-3 and TRBJ1-2; D may be TRBD1 (5 bases). The germline gives CDR1 MNHEY, CDR2 SVGEGT. V shed 0 bases and J shed 4 bases, with 12 bases lying between them. The CDR3 runs to 15 residues. The CDR3 DNA sequence: TGTGCCAGCAGTTACTCGGGACCCAACTCCTATGGCTACACCTTC. Translation gives CASSYSGPNSYGYTF.

The genes are TRBV10-3 and TRBJ1-1, with 10 positions matching TRBD1. V was clipped by 10 bases and J by 3 bases; unmatched bases: 8. This CDR3 contains 14 residues. Germline V gene sequence: CDR1 ENHRY, CDR2 SYGVKD. In DNA form, the CDR3 reads TGTGCCACCAGGACAGGGGGAGGGTACACTGAAGCTTTCTTT. Translated, it gives CATRTGGGYTEAFF.

This clonotype was seen a few times. The rearrangement joins TRBV20-1 to TRBJ2-3; D is ambiguous. The CDR3 is 14 amino acids. The V gene lost 5 bases and the J gene lost 0 bases, with 12 bases spanning the gap. Germline CDR1 and CDR2: DFQATT and SNEGSKA (reference sequence). CDR3 coding DNA: TGCAGTGCTCTACCCCCCATTAGCACAGATACGCAGTATTTT. It codes for CSALPPISTDTQYF.

This clonotype has a handful of counts. The CDR3 nucleotides are TGTGCCAGCAGCCCGGGCCCTTGGGGCCGGGAGCAGTTCTTC. Protein: CASSPGPWGREQFF. The chain has TRBV7-2 and TRBJ2-1; possibly TRBD1 for D (5 bases). The CDR3 is 14 amino acids. Germline CDR1 SGHTA, CDR2 FQGNSA. Trimming took off 5 bases at V and 10 bases at J, with 18 bases between the two ends.

At least ten counts were recorded for this clonotype. The chain uses TRBV3-1 and TRBJ2-2; the match to TRBD1 covers 9 bases. Germline V CDR1 and CDR2: LGHDT, YNNKEL (reference sequence). This CDR3 has 16 residues. The junction had 4 bases not matched to a gene; V was cut back by 1 base and J by 4 bases. The CDR3 is CASSQGGTGRTGELFF. The CDR3 bases are TGTGCCAGCAGCCAAGGCGGGACAGGGCGCACCGGGGAGCTGTTTTTT.

This clonotype has at least ten counts. This chain uses TRBV5-1 with TRBJ2-1, with TRBD2 identical over 9 bases. Germline CDR1 and CDR2: SGHRS and YFSETQ. The V gene end was trimmed by 2 bases and the J gene end by 4 bases; junction bases not matched to a gene: 4. The CDR3 length is 15 residues. CDR3 sequence: CASSFGSGGYNEQFF. The DNA for the CDR3 is TGCGCCAGCAGCTTTGGTAGCGGGGGTTACAATGAGCAGTTCTTC.

This clonotype was counted only a few times. The chain has TRBV19 and TRBJ1-3, with 9 bases matching TRBD1. The CDR3 runs to 19 residues. Trimming at V came to 5 bases and at J to 1 base, leaving 15 bases not matched to a gene. Germline CDR1 is LNHDA and CDR2 is SQIVND (reference sequence). CDR3 in amino acids: CASSPRLPRDRVSGNTIYF. The DNA of the CDR3 is TGTGCCAGTAGTCCGCGCCTCCCCCGGGACAGGGTTTCTGGAAACACCATATATTTT.

There are many counts of this clonotype. The V gene is TRBV11-2, the J gene TRBJ2-1; 7 bases agree with TRBD1. V lost 1 base to trimming and J lost 0 bases; unmatched junction nucleotides: 6. The germline V gene encodes CDR1 SGHAT and CDR2 FQNNGV. The length of the CDR3 is 17 residues. The CDR3 region has the DNA TGTGCCAGCAGCTTAGTGGGGACAGTTCGCTCCTACAATGAGCAGTTCTTC. Residues: CASSLVGTVRSYNEQFF. Filled out from reference TRBV11-2 and TRBJ2-1, the complete variable domain reads EAGVAQSPRYKIIEKRQSVAFWCNPISGHATLYWYQQILGQGPKLLIQFQNNGVVDDSQLPKDRFSAERLKGVDSTLKIQPAKLEDSAVYLCASSLVGTVRSYNEQFFGPGTRLTVL.

As DNA, the CDR3 is TGTGCCAGCAGCGTAAACCCGGGGGGCAGTGGGGCCAACGTCCTGACTTTC. Translating it yields CASSVNPGGSGANVLTF. J is TRBJ2-6 and V is TRBV9, with a weak D call TRBD2 (7 bases). V was pared by 1 base and J by 3 bases, with 14 bases between. This CDR3 is 17 amino acids long. Germline V gene data show CDR1 as SGDLS and CDR2 as YYNGEE.

The sample holds many counts of this clonotype. CDR3 bases: TGTGCCAGCAGCGAAAAGCCGGGACAGAGCTACGAGCAGTACTTC. It codes for CASSEKPGQSYEQYF. The chain links TRBV25-1 to TRBJ2-7; 7 bases are shared with TRBD1. J was trimmed by 3 bases and V by 6 bases; bases with no gene match: 11. Germline V gives CDR1 MGHDK, CDR2 SYGVNS. This CDR3 is built from 15 residues.

This clonotype was picked up many times. The CDR3: CASVTGSNEQYF. In DNA, the CDR3 is TGTGCCAGCGTGACAGGGAGCAACGAGCAGTACTTC. The chain recombines TRBV2 with TRBJ2-7, with 7 positions matching TRBD1. V was clipped by 8 bases and J by 5 bases; unmatched bases: 6. CDR1 and CDR2 from the germline V gene are SNHLY and FYNNEI. The CDR3 loop spans 12 amino acids.

A few counts support this clonotype. The chain carries TRBV6-2 or TRBV6-3 and TRBJ1-2; D is ambiguous. V lost 10 bases and J lost 6, with 12 bases in between. CDR3 length: 11 amino acids. Germline V lookup: CDR1 MNHEY, CDR2 SVGEGT. Written as DNA, the CDR3 is TGTGCCACCTCGGCGTTTAATGGCTACACCTTC. Translation gives CATSAFNGYTF.

This clonotype was seen at least ten times. The chain carries TRBV28 and TRBJ2-5, with 13 bases aligning to TRBD2. CDR1 and CDR2 (germline): MDHEN, SYDVKM. Trimming cost V 9 bases and J 4 bases; bases outside gene matches: 8. There are 15 residues in the CDR3. The CDR3 DNA reads as TGTGCCAGTTCTGGGACTAGCGGGATTAGAGAGACCCAGTACTTC. Residues: CASSGTSGIRETQYF. The variable domain in full, with the rest retrieved from reference TRBV28 and TRBJ2-5, is DVKVTQSSRYLVKRTGEKVFLECVQDMDHENMFWYRQDPGLGLRLIYFSYDVKMKEKGDIPEGYSVSREKKERFSLILESASTNQTSMYLCASSGTSGIRETQYFGPGTRLLVL.